A selection of T cell receptor beta chains follows, all from one sample in a study of T cell repertoires in cytomegalovirus infection. TCRdb re-called the reads with MiXCR, one entry per CDR3 protein. Found here are around 800,000 distinct CDR3 sequences, over 25% of them singletons; the top ten hold over 10%. These receptors' antigens are unknown. The sequencing used cultured CD8+ T cells from PBMCs, collected from culture after CMV antigen stimulation. Source of these receptors: a human donor in good health (CMV status not recorded). Some clones in this sample may be carry-over from other donors' samples. CDR3s include the opening cysteine and the closing phenylalanine or tryptophan. Each record gives: CDR3 protein, CDR3 DNA, clone size, V gene, J gene, D gene. A D gene is named only where the DNA matches it firmly. Expanded clones get a size class; other rows say once, few or many, or leave the size out.

CDR3: CASSLTSLGAFF
DNA: TGTGCCAGCAGCCTAACCTCTTTGGGAGCTTTCTTT
size: few
V: TRBV6-2/TRBV6-3
J: TRBJ1-1
D: NA

CDR3: CASSYGHGISSYNEQFF
DNA: TGTGCCAGCAGTTACGGGCACGGCATCAGCTCCTACAATGAGCAGTTCTTC
size: NA
V: TRBV6-5
J: TRBJ2-1
D: NA

CDR3: CASSMRDSKGEAFF
DNA: TGTGCCAGTAGTATGCGAGACAGTAAGGGTGAAGCTTTCTTT
size: NA
V: TRBV19
J: TRBJ1-1
D: NA

CDR3: CASSLDSGWSGHGYTF
DNA: TGTGCAAGCAGCTTAGATAGTGGGTGGTCAGGCCATGGCTACACCTTC
size: NA
V: TRBV7-2
J: TRBJ1-2
D: NA

CDR3: CASSPASAGNTIYF
DNA: TGTGCCAGCAGCCCCGCGTCGGCTGGAAACACCATATATTTT
size: NA
V: TRBV7-8
J: TRBJ1-3
D: NA

CDR3: CASSLPPGQGAGGYTF
DNA: TGTGCCAGCAGCCTTCCCCCGGGACAGGGGGCTGGTGGCTACACCTTC
size: NA
V: TRBV7-2
J: TRBJ1-2
D: TRBD1

CDR3: CASISLWDSPSYNEQFF
DNA: TGTGCCAGCATTTCCCTTTGGGACTCCCCCTCCTACAATGAGCAGTTCTTC
size: few
V: TRBV28
J: TRBJ2-1
D: NA

CDR3: CASSKRSPGQGFGSTEAFF
DNA: TGTGCCAGCAGCAAACGGTCACCGGGACAGGGGTTTGGGAGCACTGAAGCTTTCTTT
size: NA
V: TRBV7-6
J: TRBJ1-1
D: TRBD1

CDR3: CASSLDRGFGANYGYTF
DNA: TGTGCCAGCAGCTTAGACAGGGGGTTTGGGGCTAACTATGGCTACACCTTC
size: NA
V: TRBV11-2
J: TRBJ1-2
D: TRBD1

CDR3: CASSLLAEFWNEQFF
DNA: TGTGCCAGCAGTTTACTAGCGGAATTTTGGAATGAGCAGTTCTTC
size: NA
V: TRBV27
J: TRBJ2-1
D: TRBD2

CDR3: CSVTGLGDRDNTEAFF
DNA: TGCAGCGTTACGGGTTTGGGGGACAGGGATAACACTGAAGCTTTCTTT
size: few
V: TRBV29-1
J: TRBJ1-1
D: TRBD1

CDR3: CASSDRSNYGYTF
DNA: TGTGCCAGCAGTGACAGATCTAACTATGGCTACACCTTC
size: NA
V: TRBV2
J: TRBJ1-2
D: NA

CDR3: CASSRKAGGTDTQYF
DNA: TGTGCCAGCAGCCGAAAAGCGGGGGGGACAGATACGCAGTATTTT
size: NA
V: TRBV13
J: TRBJ2-3
D: TRBD2

CDR3: CASSLSSGDTEAFF
DNA: TGCGCCAGCAGCCTTTCCTCAGGGGACACTGAAGCTTTCTTT
size: many
V: TRBV5-1
J: TRBJ1-1
D: NA

CDR3: CSAKSPGEGRGYTF
DNA: TGCAGTGCTAAGAGTCCAGGGGAGGGTAGGGGCTACACCTTC
size: NA
V: TRBV20-1
J: TRBJ1-2
D: NA

CDR3: CSVAGEEGDSNQPQHF
DNA: TGCAGCGTTGCTGGAGAAGAAGGGGATAGCAATCAGCCCCAGCATTTT
size: NA
V: TRBV29-1
J: TRBJ1-5
D: NA

CDR3: CASSLRTGAAEAFF
DNA: TGTGCCAGCAGCTTGAGGACAGGGGCCGCTGAAGCTTTCTTT
size: many
V: TRBV7-6
J: TRBJ1-1
D: TRBD1

CDR3: CVSSSGVASLDGEQFF
DNA: TGTGTCAGCAGCTCAGGCGTAGCTTCCCTAGACGGTGAGCAGTTCTTC
size: once
V: TRBV7-4
J: TRBJ2-1
D: NA

CDR3: CASSYSKKLARGSGELFF
DNA: TGTGCCAGCAGTTACTCGAAGAAGCTGGCGAGGGGTTCCGGGGAGCTGTTTTTT
size: NA
V: TRBV6-5
J: TRBJ2-2
D: NA

CDR3: CASSIGAEQFF
DNA: TGTGCCAGTAGTATAGGAGCTGAGCAGTTCTTC
size: NA
V: TRBV19
J: TRBJ2-1
D: NA

CDR3: CASSPGQINIQYF
DNA: TGTGCCAGCAGCCCGGGGCAGATAAACATTCAGTACTTC
size: NA
V: TRBV5-4
J: TRBJ2-4
D: NA

CDR3: CASSQESVTSGDQYF
DNA: TGCGCCAGCAGCCAAGAATCGGTCACTAGCGGCGATCAGTACTTC
size: few
V: TRBV4-1
J: TRBJ2-4
D: TRBD2

CDR3: CASNPTAASYNEQFF
DNA: TGTGCCAGCAACCCAACAGCCGCGTCCTACAATGAGCAGTTCTTC
size: many
V: TRBV11-1
J: TRBJ2-1
D: NA

CDR3: CAKGKGEGNIQYF
DNA: TGTGCCAAGGGGAAAGGGGAGGGAAACATTCAGTACTTC
size: few
V: TRBV2
J: TRBJ2-4
D: TRBD2

CDR3: CASSSQLGNTEAFF
DNA: TGTGCCAGCAGTTCTCAGTTGGGAAACACTGAAGCTTTCTTT
size: few
V: TRBV27
J: TRBJ1-1
D: NA